This TCR beta chain was sequenced for a study of blood T cells in healthy people across ages. Overall study results and limits: A greater number of naive CD4+ cells and higher diversity distinguished long-lived donors from aged donors.

Peripheral blood, about 10 milliliters per donor, was collected. Combining a sample-barcoded 5' primer with a J-beta primer mix, a second PCR ran for roughly 6 to 12 cycles. TCRdb re-analysed the 5' RACE reads in MiXCR, keeping a single row per CDR3 protein. Of approximately 1,100,000 distinct CDR3 sequences listed, around 45% were seen once; the top ten hold under 20%. A few counts support this clonotype. Its antigen remains unknown. Germline V gene data show CDR1 as SGHAT and CDR2 as FQNNGV. Trimming stripped 2 bases from V and 0 bases from J, with 14 bases between. CDR3 length equals 16 residues. J is TRBJ2-7 and V is TRBV11-2; D might be TRBD2 (5 bases). This TCR was recovered from a woman aged 55 to 70 in good health. Sequenced material: blood. CDR3 DNA: TGTGCCAGCAGCTTACGTGTTGGACTTTCCTCCTACGAGCAGTACTTC. It translates to CASSLRVGLSSYEQYF.